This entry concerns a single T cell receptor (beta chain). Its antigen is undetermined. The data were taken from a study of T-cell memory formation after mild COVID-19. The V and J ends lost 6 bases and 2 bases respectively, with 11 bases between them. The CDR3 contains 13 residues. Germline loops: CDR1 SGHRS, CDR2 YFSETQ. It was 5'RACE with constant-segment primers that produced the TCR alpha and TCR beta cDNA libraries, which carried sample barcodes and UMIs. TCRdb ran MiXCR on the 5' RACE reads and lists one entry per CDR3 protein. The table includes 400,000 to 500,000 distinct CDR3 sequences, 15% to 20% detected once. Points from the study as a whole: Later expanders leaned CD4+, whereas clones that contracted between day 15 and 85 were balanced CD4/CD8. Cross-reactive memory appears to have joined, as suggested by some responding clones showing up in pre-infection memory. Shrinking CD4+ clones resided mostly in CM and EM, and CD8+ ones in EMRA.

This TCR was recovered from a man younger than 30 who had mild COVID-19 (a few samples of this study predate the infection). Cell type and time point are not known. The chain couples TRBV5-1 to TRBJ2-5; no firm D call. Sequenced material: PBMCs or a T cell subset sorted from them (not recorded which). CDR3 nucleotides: TGCGCCAGCACCCGGAACGGTCAAGAGACCCAGTACTTC. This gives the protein CASTRNGQETQYF.